This record covers a single T cell receptor beta chain. No antigen is known for it. This entry comes from a study of T cell responses to AZD1222 COVID-19 vaccine. General study findings and limits: Donor demographics were predominantly white British with a female majority; clonal diversity may be underestimated. All repertoire sampling was performed exclusively after the peak T cell response. Across the whole spike, CD4 TCRs peaked at regions 160-218 and 743-854.

TCRdb's copy holds only in-frame clones and misses some; the assay was immunoSEQ multiplex PCR. This table holds fewer than 200,000 clones, 87% found once. Germline V CDR1 and CDR2: LGHDT, YNNKEL (reference sequence). V was cut by 1 base and J by 4 bases, with 9 bases left in between. CDR3 length equals 14 residues. Sequenced material: peripheral blood, taken 28 days after the second AZD1222 dose. The receptor's source is an adult who received the AZD1222 COVID-19 vaccine. J is TRBJ2-3 and V is TRBV3-1 (or the pseudogene TRBV3-2); no firm D call. CDR3 coding DNA: TGTGCCAGCAGCCAAGGTCTGATGGCAGATACGCAGTATTTT. It yields the protein CASSQGLMADTQYF.